Listed here are 2 T cell receptor beta chains from one sample, sequenced in a study of shared clonotypes between healthy human individuals. Libraries were prepared by immunoSEQ multiplex PCR; TCRdb keeps only in-frame clonotypes and omits some of them. The sample includes approximately 720,000 clones, less than 80% seen only once; the top ten take 1.8%. The sequenced sample consisted of memory CD4+ T cells sorted from blood. Subset denoted: CD45RA-negative fraction. All receptors derive from a woman in her 30s in good health.

This clone has only a few counts. The chain uses TRBV7-9 and TRBJ2-7; a weak D match, TRBD1 (6 bases). The germline gives CDR1 SEHNR, CDR2 FQNEAQ (reference sequence). Trimming removed 5 bases from V and 4 bases from J, with 9 bases in between. This CDR3 is 12 amino acids long. As DNA, the CDR3 is TGTGCCAGCAGCCAGACAGGATACGAGCAGTACTTC. This encodes CASSQTGYEQYF.

J is TRBJ1-2 and V is TRBV5-4; D remains ambiguous. Trimming took 2 bases from V and 7 from J, leaving 12 bases between them. The CDR3 consists of 13 residues. Germline V lookup: CDR1 SGHNT, CDR2 YYREEE (reference sequence). CDR3 bases: TGTGCCAGCAGCTTCTGGGGTATCCGTGGCTACACCTTC. This gives the protein CASSFWGIRGYTF.